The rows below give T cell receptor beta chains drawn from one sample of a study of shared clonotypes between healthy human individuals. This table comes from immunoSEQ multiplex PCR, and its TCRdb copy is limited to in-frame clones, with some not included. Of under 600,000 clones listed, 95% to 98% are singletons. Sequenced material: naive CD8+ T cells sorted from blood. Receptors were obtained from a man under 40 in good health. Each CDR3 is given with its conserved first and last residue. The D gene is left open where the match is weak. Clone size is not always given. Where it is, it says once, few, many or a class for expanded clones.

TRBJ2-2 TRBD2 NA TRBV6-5 TGTGCCAGCAGTTACCGCCTAGCGGGACTCACCGGGGAGCTGTTTTTT CASSYRLAGLTGELFF
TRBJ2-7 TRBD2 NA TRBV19 TGTGCCAGTAGTATTCAGGGGACTAGCGGGAGCCACGAGCAGTACTTC CASSIQGTSGSHEQYF
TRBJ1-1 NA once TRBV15 TGTGCCACCAGCAGAGAGGCCGCCGCAGGGGACACTGAAGCTTTCTTT CATSREAAAGDTEAFF
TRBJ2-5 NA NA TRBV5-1 TGCGCCAGCAGCTCGGAGCCGGAGACCCAGTACTTC CASSSEPETQYF
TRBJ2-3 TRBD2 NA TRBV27 TGTGCCAGCAGTTTTAGCGGGAGGTCGCAGTATTTT CASSFSGRSQYF
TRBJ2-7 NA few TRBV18 TGTGCCAGCTCACCAAGTTGGCGCGCCGCTCACGAGCAGTACTTC CASSPSWRAAHEQYF
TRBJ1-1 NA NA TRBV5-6 TGTGCCAGCAGTTGGGGCTCATCCTTATCGGCTTTCTTT CASSWGSSLSAFF
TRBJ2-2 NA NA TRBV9 TGTGCCAGCAGCGTAGATGGGCATGTCACCGGGGAGCTGTTTTTT CASSVDGHVTGELFF
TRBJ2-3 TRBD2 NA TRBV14 TGTGCCAGCAGCTGGACTAGCGGGAGTACAGATACGCAGTATTTT CASSWTSGSTDTQYF
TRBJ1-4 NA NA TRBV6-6 TGTGCCAGCTTAGGGTCAGTAAAACTGTTTTTT CASLGSVKLFF
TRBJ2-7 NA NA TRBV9 TGTGCCAGCAGTAACGGACCCTACGAGCAGTACTTC CASSNGPYEQYF
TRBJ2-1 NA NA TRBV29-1 TGCAGCGTCGACCCACGGGGCTACAATGAGCAGTTCTTC CSVDPRGYNEQFF
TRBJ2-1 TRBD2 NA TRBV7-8 TGTGCCAGCAGCTTACTCGACCCACGCAGGACTAGCGGGGTCAGCTCCTACAATGAGCAGTTCTTC CASSLLDPRRTSGVSSYNEQFF
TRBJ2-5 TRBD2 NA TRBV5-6 TGTGCCAGCAGCAGTACTAGCGGGAGGACTTCGGAGACCCAGTACTTC CASSSTSGRTSETQYF
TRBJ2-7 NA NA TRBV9 TGTGCCAGCAGCCCCCTAGGGGACACCTACGAGCAGTACTTC CASSPLGDTYEQYF
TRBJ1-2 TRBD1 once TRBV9 TGTGCCAGCAGCGTAGTTTCAGGGGGCGACTACACCTTC CASSVVSGGDYTF
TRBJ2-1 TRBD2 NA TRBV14 TGTGCCAGCAGCCTGGGAGGGGCTGAGCAGTTCTTC CASSLGGAEQFF
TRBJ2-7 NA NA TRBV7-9 TGTGCCAGCAGCCGAGCAAGCTCCTACGAGCAGTACTTC CASSRASSYEQYF
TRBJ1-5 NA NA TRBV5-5 TGTGCCAGCAGCCAGTTACTGGGTAACAATCAGCCCCAGCATTTT CASSQLLGNNQPQHF
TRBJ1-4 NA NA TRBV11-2 TGTGCCAGCAGCTTAGCGAGCGGGCTTAATGAAAAACTGTTTTTT CASSLASGLNEKLFF
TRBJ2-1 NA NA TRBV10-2 TGCGCCAGCACTGGGGCAAGCTCCTACAATGAGCAGTTCTTC CASTGASSYNEQFF
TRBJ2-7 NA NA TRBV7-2 TGTGCCAGCAGCACCCGGACGAACTACGAGCAGTACTTC CASSTRTNYEQYF
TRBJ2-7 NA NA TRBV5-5 TGTGCCAGCAGCCCGCCGGCAGGGAGCGAGCAGTACTTC CASSPPAGSEQYF